Sequencing of this T cell receptor beta chain was carried out in a study of cytomegalovirus exposure and HLA in healthy donors (dated by TCRdb to about 2017). A note on the overall study: According to an earlier analysis of around 600 of the donors, about 179 million T cells yielded 90 million to 140 million unique TCR beta sequences and more than 250 Gb of sequence data. Among the roughly 380 genotyped donors, more than 70% belonged to the genetic ancestry cluster associated with self-reported Caucasian donors. The study used immunosequencing to profile the T cell repertoires of 600 to 850 subjects and linked those repertoires to cytomegalovirus serostatus. Every discovery cohort repertoire had been produced on one sequencing platform. In a later analysis, previously published TCR beta repertoires from about 670 donors were re-analyzed and high-resolution HLA genotyping was added so that TCR occurrence patterns could be studied. An earlier analysis of more than 450 of the donors used high-throughput TCR beta sequencing to judge whether each TCR beta V gene segment behaved as functional or pseudogenic. Across 300 to 400 genotyped donors of the cohort, an average of approximately 200,000 unique TCR beta nucleotide sequences per donor were sequenced, and roughly 18% of those sequences were non-productive. Donor age, sex, ethnicity and CMV serostatus were compiled alongside the repertoire data. High-throughput TCR immunosequencing, statistical association of individual TCRs with disease status, and machine learning were combined to predict cytomegalovirus infection status. Roughly 300 gigabases of sequencing data and around 85 million unique TCR sequences made up an early release that covered 500 to 700 HLA-typed donors. In a later genetic analysis, genome-wide SNP genotypes for about three fifths of the roughly 670 donors were used, and that subset was treated as a discovery cohort. Along with the approximately 700-subject first cohort, a separate validation cohort of around 120 different subjects was used. HLA typing included class I and class II loci at four-digit resolution. The later analysis used no new phenotypic data to find candidate immune exposures, relying instead on TCR beta sequences and their occurrence across donors. The number of typed donors differed by locus: roughly 629-640 for A, B, C, DRB1 and DQB1; 500 to 550 for DQA1; fewer than 610 for DPA1; and 450 to 480 for DPB1. The study was designed to test whether signatures of past pathogen exposure could be identified by cataloging public T cell receptors. Because of strong linkage in the cohort, five DR-DQ haplotypes were treated as single units for association and clustering. On the study overall, not on this receptor specifically: A later analysis reported that several top co-occurrence clusters appeared linked to parvovirus B19, influenza, CMV and Epstein-Barr virus. A cluster of highly shared sequence variants was judged likely to represent a technical artifact of the sequencing pipeline. Sequencing depth was assumed to be roughly uniform across donors in the presence/absence analyses, though that assumption may not hold. Compared with the roughly 700-donor mean, donors in an Asian-associated ancestry cluster had fewer N-insertions in productive TCRs, according to a later genetic analysis. HLA typing was unavailable for some donors at each locus, so association tests used only the typed subset. For the cohort, immune exposure information was limited to CMV serostatus. It was suggested by the authors that the approach could potentially be generalized to other disease states and immunological phenotypes. Linkage disequilibrium might explain the correlated functional status among segregating V segments, but an unknown experimental factor could not be excluded. Most TCR sequences were seen in very few donors, while some public TCRs were found in many individuals. Only TCR beta chains were sequenced in this cohort, and the absence of alpha or paired-chain data limited detectable features. Some IMGT-functional V segments, including TRBV6-2 and TRBV6-3, could not be told apart with the 87-base-pair reads, so those segments were excluded. Because counts were too low, roughly 16 rarely observed V segments, including chromosome 9 orphons, were left out of the earlier analysis of approximately 500 of the donors. Strong co-occurrence of HLA alleles, especially DR and DQ, made assigning TCR associations to individual alleles difficult. Compared with equally common non-associated chains, HLA-associated TCR beta chains in a later analysis were more clonally expanded and had lower generation probabilities. Cytomegalovirus status was reported to be diagnosed by the classifier with high specificity and sensitivity in both the original and validation cohorts. A further reported finding was that TCR beta sequences accurately predicted the HLA-A and HLA-B alleles for most subjects in the first cohort. In a later analysis, the rate of TCR association differed among HLA loci, with DRB1 alleles having the most associated TCRs and HLA-C alleles having the fewest. A later analysis found that most CMV-associated TCR beta chains appeared HLA-restricted, with HLA associations seemingly driven largely by CMV exposure. In a later genetic analysis, a missense DCLRE1C variant was associated with V-gene and J-gene trimming of TCR beta chains, and the association was replicated in an independent cohort. In the study, about 150 TCR beta chains were listed as associated with cytomegalovirus. At a false discovery rate of 0.05, a later analysis linked fewer than 20,000 TCR beta sequences to specific HLA alleles. An earlier analysis of 450 to 750 of the donors showed that most TCR beta V segments appeared in productive rearrangements either about 90% or about 30% of the time, which broadly matched IMGT annotations. A few of the identified cytomegalovirus-associated TCR beta chains were confirmed in vitro to be specific for cytomegalovirus antigens.

This clone was observed a single time. The specificity of this receptor is unknown. The record has no base qualities; no much larger clone is one base away. The cohort consisted of 650 to 850 healthy bone marrow donors. All cohort members were sampled while nominally healthy, although unrecorded immune exposures were likely present. The donor tested CMV seronegative, placing the donor among the 300 to 450 seronegative members of the cohort. A peripheral blood sample was provided by each donor, and peripheral blood mononuclear cells were used for TCR beta sequencing. The Qiagen DNeasy Blood Extraction Kit was used to extract genomic DNA from the blood cell samples. CDR1 MNHNS and CDR2 SASEGT were looked up in the germline V gene. There are 15 amino acids in the CDR3, from cysteine to phenylalanine inclusive. Only CDR3 DNA is held: 45 bases, read in frame from base 1. V drops 7 bases and J drops 3 bases, leaving 16 bases in between.

Receptors were amplified or captured by the immunoSEQ multiplex PCR assay. The multiplex PCR relied on a mix of 60 forward primers for TCR Vbeta segments and 13 reverse primers for TCR Jbeta segments. The CDR3 region of rearranged TCR beta genes was amplified from genomic DNA with a multiplex PCR assay. On the Illumina HiSeq System, the amplified TCR beta libraries were sequenced as 87-base-pair reads. In the source study's methods: A later analysis counted 75 million to 100 million unique TCR beta chains across the 666 repertoires, and around 12 million of these chains were shared by at least two donors. Raw reads were error-corrected and collapsed into unique sequences by a nearest-neighbor algorithm in which closely related sequences were merged to remove PCR and sequencing errors. Alignment of CDR3 sequences to IMGT reference sequences was used to assign V, D and J gene segments. For a sequence to be retained, at least a six-nucleotide match to both a V gene segment and a J gene segment was required. A rearrangement was called productive if the CDR3 had no stop codons and remained in frame with V and J, and every other rearrangement was called non-productive. CDR3 was defined according to IMGT convention as the region running from the second conserved V-encoded cysteine to the conserved J-encoded phenylalanine. Sequences without an unambiguous match to a single V gene segment were excluded from the earlier analysis of 450 to 750 of the donors. An earlier analysis of some 610 of the donors called V segments functional above 56.7% productive rearrangements and segregating when the between-donor standard deviation exceeded 5%. A statistical classification framework was built to diagnose cytomegalovirus status from the catalog of TCR beta chain sequences. In a later analysis, V and J genes were assigned by comparing TCR nucleotide sequences against IMGT/GENE-DB human TR gene sequences. A later analysis assigned CDR3 sequences and most-parsimonious VDJ recombination scenarios with the TCRdist pipeline. In a later analysis, each TCR beta chain was defined by its CDR3 amino acid sequence together with its V-gene family, and reads without a unique V-gene family were excluded. In a later analysis, a few hundred highly shared, low-generation-probability nucleotide sequences were removed to address suspected cross-contamination and a sequencing artifact. In a later analysis, a clonal expansion index was calculated for each public chain from normalized within-repertoire ranks of inferred template counts. In a later analysis, generation probabilities were computed with a VDJ recombination model fitted to out-of-frame rearrangements, and the resulting probabilities were checked against IGoR. In a later analysis, hypergeometric tests were used to score TCR-TCR, TCR-HLA and TCR-CMV co-occurrence, with a repertoire-size bias correction applied to TCR pairs. A later analysis estimated false discovery rates by permuting HLA or CMV assignments 20 times. In a later analysis, co-occurring TCRs were grouped using DBSCAN, and TCRdist sequence similarity was added for clustering within HLA-allele-positive subsets. Repertoires with fewer than 30,000 or more than 120,000 public chains, plus five repertoires with anomalous nucleotide sharing, were excluded from co-occurrence clustering. Here the immuneACCESS table is served through TCRdb, limited to in-frame sequences with V and J called. Missing clones are a known gap in these copies; in checked studies unresolved V genes cover under half, and the rest lacks a known reason. Clone size and V and J calls were adopted from that table, with D and trimming inferred from the DNA. In this sample the table shows around 130,000 clones, 78% of which occur a single time. Approximately 1.8% of the sample is held by the ten biggest clonotypes.

This chain joins TRBV6-1 to TRBJ2-1, with no D gene named confidently. The clonotype comes from a woman in her 40s in good health and CMV-seronegative. The sample taken for sequencing was PBMCs. The nucleotide sequence is given as TGTGCCAGCAACGGGTCTCCTCAAGACTACAATGAGCAGTTCTTC. It specifies CASNGSPQDYNEQFF.